The T cell receptor (beta chain) described here comes from a study of T-cell reconstitution after alpha-beta-depleted transplantation in children (dated by TCRdb to about 2016). Notes on the research overall: Using TCR repertoire profiling, the study quantitatively followed how T-cell immune reconstitution unfolded in children after TCRalphabeta/CD19-depleted allogeneic hematopoietic cell transplantation. On the study overall, not on this receptor specifically: Over subsequent months, a decline in hyperexpanded clone frequencies was noted, and after one year, T-cell counts and TCRbeta diversity were mostly ascribed to newly produced T cells. In some patients, high TCRbeta diversity at day 60 was attributed to recipient T cells and intrathymic progenitors that had survived conditioning. About two months after transplant, the apparently early recovery of alphabetaT-cell counts reportedly depended on just several hundred clones that had expanded rapidly and came from non-depleted graft cells.

This clonotype occurred a few times. There is no known antigen for this receptor. No qualities accompany the bases; no much larger clone lies one base away. Interpreted using the paper, the treatment or condition label stands for: allogeneic hematopoietic cell transplantation with graft depleted of TCRalphabeta T cells and CD19 B cells. TCRalphabeta/CD19-depleted allogeneic hematopoietic cell grafts were given to the transplant recipients, all of whom were children. Receptor amplification or capture employed PCR. Sequencing instrument: Illumina HiSeq 2500. TCR library preparation used molecular barcoding, with unique molecular identifiers applied to normalize quantification of the TCRbeta repertoire. TCRdb reran the public reads through fastp at Q25 and MiXCR, keeping productive beta chains. Each entry merges the rows of one CDR3 protein and shows their most common DNA and genes. For this sample there are about 210,000 distinct CDR3 sequences; approximately 15% appear just once. The ten largest clones represent around two fifths of the sample.

The CDR3 starts with the cysteine, ends with the phenylalanine, and has 16 residues. Only CDR3 DNA remains: 48 bases, in frame from the first base. Taken from the germline V gene (reference sequence), the CDR1 and CDR2 loops are SEHNR and FQNEAQ. Relative to germline, V is missing 8 bases and J is missing 3 bases, with 12 bases of the junction outside any gene match. The sample consisted of PBMCs, mostly from graft donor cells, taken 360 days after TCRalphabeta/CD19-depleted stem cell transplant. This TCR came from a male patient aged 2 to 9 who had a stem cell transplant for acute lymphoblastic leukemia, so the T cells may come from the graft donor. The chain was built from TRBV7-9 and TRBJ2-2; TRBD2 lines up with 7 middle nucleotides. The bases read TGTGCCAGCGTCTACTGGCGGGAGTACGACACCGGGGAGCTGTTTTTT. Translated, this gives CASVYWREYDTGELFF. Joined to the reference TRBV7-9 and TRBJ2-2 proteins, this CDR3 gives the full variable domain: DTGVSQNPRHKITKRGQNVTFRCDPISEHNRLYWYRQTLGQGPEFLTYFQNEAQLEKSRLLSDRFSAERPKGSFSTLEIQRTEQGDSAMYLCASVYWREYDTGELFFGEGSRLTVL.